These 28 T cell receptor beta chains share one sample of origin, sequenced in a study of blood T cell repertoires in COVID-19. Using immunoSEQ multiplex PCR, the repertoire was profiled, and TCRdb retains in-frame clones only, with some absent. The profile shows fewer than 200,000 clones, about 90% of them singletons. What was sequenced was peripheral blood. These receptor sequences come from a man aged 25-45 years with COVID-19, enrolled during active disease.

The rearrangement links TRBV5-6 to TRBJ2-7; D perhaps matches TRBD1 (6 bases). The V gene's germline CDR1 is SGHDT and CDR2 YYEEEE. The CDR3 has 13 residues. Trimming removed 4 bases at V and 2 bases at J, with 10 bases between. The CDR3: CASSRDRTYEQYF. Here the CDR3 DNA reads TGTGCCAGCAGCCGTGACAGGACCTACGAGCAGTACTTC.

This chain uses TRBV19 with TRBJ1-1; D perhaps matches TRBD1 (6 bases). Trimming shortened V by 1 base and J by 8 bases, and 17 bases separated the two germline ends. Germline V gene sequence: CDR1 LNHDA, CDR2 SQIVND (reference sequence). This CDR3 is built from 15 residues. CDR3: CASSIGPPGAWEAFF. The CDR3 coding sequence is TGTGCCAGTAGTATAGGCCCGCCAGGGGCCTGGGAAGCTTTCTTT.

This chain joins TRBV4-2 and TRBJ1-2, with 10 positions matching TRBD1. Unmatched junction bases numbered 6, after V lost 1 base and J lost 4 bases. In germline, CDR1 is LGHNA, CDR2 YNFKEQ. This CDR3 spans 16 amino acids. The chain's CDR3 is CASSQAPGQGFYGYTF. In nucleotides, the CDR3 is TGTGCCAGCAGCCAAGCCCCGGGACAGGGGTTCTATGGCTACACCTTC.

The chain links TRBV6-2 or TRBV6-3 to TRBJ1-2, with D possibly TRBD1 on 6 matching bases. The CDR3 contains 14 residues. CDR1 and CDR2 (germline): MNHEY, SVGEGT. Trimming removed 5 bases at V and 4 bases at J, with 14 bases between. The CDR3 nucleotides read TGTGCCAGCAGTCTCCAGGGGTTCAGCTATGGCTACACCTTC. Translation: CASSLQGFSYGYTF.

CDR3 DNA sequence: TGTGCCAGCAGTTTAAAAGGGGGAAGCACCGGGGAGCTGTTTTTT. Protein product: CASSLKGGSTGELFF. This chain uses TRBV27 with TRBJ2-2, with a weak D call TRBD1 (6 bases). This CDR3 region has 15 residues. Germline values: CDR1 MNHEY, CDR2 SMNVEV (reference sequence). The V and J ends lost 2 bases and 4 bases respectively, with 11 bases between them.

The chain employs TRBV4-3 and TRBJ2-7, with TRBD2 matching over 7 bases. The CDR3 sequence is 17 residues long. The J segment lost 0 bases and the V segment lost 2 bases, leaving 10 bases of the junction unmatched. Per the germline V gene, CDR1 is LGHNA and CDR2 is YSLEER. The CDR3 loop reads CASSQTFGGGSSYEQYF. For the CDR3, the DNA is TGCGCCAGCAGCCAAACTTTTGGGGGAGGGAGCTCCTACGAGCAGTACTTC.

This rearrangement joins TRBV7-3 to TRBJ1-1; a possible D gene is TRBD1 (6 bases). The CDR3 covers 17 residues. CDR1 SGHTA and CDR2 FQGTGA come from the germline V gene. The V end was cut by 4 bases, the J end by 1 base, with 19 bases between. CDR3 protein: CASSSKPGHPENTEAFF. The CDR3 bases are TGTGCCAGCAGCTCGAAGCCGGGACACCCTGAGAACACTGAAGCTTTCTTT. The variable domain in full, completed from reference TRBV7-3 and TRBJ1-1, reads GAGVSQTPSNKVTEKGKYVELRCDPISGHTALYWYRQSLGQGPEFLIYFQGTGAADDSGLPNDRFFAVRPEGSVSTLKIQRTERGDSAVYLCASSSKPGHPENTEAFFGQGTRLTVV.

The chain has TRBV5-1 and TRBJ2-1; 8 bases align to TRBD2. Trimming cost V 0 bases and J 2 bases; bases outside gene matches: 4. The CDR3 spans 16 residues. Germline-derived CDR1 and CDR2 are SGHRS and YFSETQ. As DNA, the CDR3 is TGCGCCAGCAGCTTGGGGAGCGGGGGAACCTACAATGAGCAGTTCTTC. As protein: CASSLGSGGTYNEQFF.

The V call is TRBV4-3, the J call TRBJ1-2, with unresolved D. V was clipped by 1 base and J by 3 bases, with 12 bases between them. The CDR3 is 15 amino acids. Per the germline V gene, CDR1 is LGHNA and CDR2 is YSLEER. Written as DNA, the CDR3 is TGCGCCAGCAGCCAAGTCGACCGGAGGGACTATGGCTACACCTTC. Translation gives CASSQVDRRDYGYTF.

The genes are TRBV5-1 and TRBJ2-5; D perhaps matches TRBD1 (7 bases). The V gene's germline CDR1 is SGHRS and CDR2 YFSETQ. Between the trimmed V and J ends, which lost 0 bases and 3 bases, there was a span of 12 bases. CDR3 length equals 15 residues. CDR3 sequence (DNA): TGCGCCAGCAGCTTGGCCGACAGGGAGGAAGAGACCCAGTACTTC. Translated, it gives CASSLADREEETQYF.

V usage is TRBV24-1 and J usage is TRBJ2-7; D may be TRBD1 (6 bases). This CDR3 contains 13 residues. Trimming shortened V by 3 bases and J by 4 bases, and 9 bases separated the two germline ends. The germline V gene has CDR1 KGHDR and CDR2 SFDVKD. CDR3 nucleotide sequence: TGTGCCACCAGTGATACTCAGGGGTACGAGCAGTACTTC. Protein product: CATSDTQGYEQYF.

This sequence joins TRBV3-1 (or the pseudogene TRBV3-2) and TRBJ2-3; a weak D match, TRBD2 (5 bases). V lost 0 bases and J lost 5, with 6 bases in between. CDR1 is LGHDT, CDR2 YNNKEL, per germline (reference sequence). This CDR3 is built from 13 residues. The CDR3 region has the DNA TGTGCCAGCAGCCAAGAACGGGGAGATACGCAGTATTTT. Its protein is CASSQERGDTQYF.

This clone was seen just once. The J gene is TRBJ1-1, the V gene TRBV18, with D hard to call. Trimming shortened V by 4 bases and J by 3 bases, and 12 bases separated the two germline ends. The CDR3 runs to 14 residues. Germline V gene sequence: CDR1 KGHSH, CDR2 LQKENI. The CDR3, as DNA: TGTGCCAGCTCACTTAACAGTTATCACACTGAAGCTTTCTTT. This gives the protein CASSLNSYHTEAFF.

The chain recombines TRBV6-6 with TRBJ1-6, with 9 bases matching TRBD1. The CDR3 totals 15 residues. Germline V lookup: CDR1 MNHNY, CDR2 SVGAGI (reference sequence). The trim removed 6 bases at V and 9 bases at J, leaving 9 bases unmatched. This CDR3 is CASSNLQGAGSPLHF. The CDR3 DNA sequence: TGTGCCAGCAGCAACCTACAGGGGGCGGGTTCACCCCTCCACTTT.

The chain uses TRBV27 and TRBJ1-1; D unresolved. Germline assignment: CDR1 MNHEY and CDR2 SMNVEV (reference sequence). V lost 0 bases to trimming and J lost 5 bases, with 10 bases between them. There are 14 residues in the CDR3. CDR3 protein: CASSLSGDRTEAFF. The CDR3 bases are TGTGCCAGCAGTTTATCCGGGGATAGGACTGAAGCTTTCTTT.

In nucleotides, the CDR3 is TGTGCCAGCAGCTTGGGGCTAGCGGGTTACAATGAGCAGTTCTTC. It yields the protein CASSLGLAGYNEQFF. The rearrangement joins TRBV7-2 to TRBJ2-1; 8 bases align to TRBD2. Per germline, CDR1 SGHTA and CDR2 FQGNSA. With 3 bases clipped from V and 4 bases from J, the junction kept 5 bases outside the gene matches. The CDR3 sequence is 15 residues long.

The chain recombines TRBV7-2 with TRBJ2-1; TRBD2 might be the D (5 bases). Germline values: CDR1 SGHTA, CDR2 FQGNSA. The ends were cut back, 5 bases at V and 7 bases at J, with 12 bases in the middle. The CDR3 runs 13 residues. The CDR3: CASSAGLFNEQFF. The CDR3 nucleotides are TGTGCCAGCAGCGCTGGACTCTTTAATGAGCAGTTCTTC.

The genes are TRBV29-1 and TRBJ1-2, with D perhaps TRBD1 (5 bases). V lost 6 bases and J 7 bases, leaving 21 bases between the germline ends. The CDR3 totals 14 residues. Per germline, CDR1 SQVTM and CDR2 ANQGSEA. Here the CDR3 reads CSVPTRLPGGGYTF. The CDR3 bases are TGCAGCGTGCCTACCAGGTTGCCCGGGGGTGGCTACACCTTC.

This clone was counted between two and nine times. CDR3 sequence (DNA): TGTGCCAGCAGCTTGCAGGGTACCTACGAGCAGTACTTC. Its protein product is CASSLQGTYEQYF. The rearrangement links TRBV5-4 to TRBJ2-7; possible D gene TRBD1, 5 bases. Germline assignment: CDR1 SGHNT and CDR2 YYREEE (reference sequence). V lost 1 base, J lost 2 bases, and 7 bases lay in between. This CDR3 has 13 residues.

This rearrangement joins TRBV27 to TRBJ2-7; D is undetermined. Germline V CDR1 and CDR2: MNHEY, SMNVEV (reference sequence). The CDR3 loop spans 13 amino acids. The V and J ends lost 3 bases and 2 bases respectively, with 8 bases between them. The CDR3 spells CASSLGTPYEQYF. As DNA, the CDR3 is TGTGCCAGCAGTTTGGGCACCCCCTACGAGCAGTACTTC.

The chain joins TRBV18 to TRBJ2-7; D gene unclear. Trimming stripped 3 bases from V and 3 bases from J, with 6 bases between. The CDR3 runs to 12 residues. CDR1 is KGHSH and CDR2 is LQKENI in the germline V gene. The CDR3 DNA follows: TGTGCCAGCTCACCTAGGAGCTACGAGCAGTACTTC. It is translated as CASSPRSYEQYF.

The CDR3 protein is CSAEDWTGVNTEAFF. In nucleotides, the CDR3 is TGCAGCGCCGAAGATTGGACAGGAGTGAACACTGAAGCTTTCTTT. The rearrangement uses TRBV29-1 and TRBJ1-1, with TRBD1 identical over 7 bases. Germline loops: CDR1 SQVTM, CDR2 ANQGSEA. The CDR3 has 15 residues. Trimming cost V 7 bases and J 0 bases; bases outside gene matches: 11.

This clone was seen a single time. DNA for the CDR3: TGTGCCAGCAATTCTCCGACAGATACGCAGTATTTT. Its translation: CASNSPTDTQYF. The V and J genes are TRBV6-6 and TRBJ2-3; the D is unclear. The CDR3 runs to 12 residues. From germline, CDR1 is MNHNY and CDR2 SVGAGI (reference sequence). Trimming shortened V by 7 bases and J by 3 bases, and 8 bases separated the two germline ends.

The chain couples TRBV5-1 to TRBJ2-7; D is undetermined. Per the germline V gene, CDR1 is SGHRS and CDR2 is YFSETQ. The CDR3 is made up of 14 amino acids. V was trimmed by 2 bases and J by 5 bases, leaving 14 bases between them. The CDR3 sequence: CASSLFAVGDEQYF. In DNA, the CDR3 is TGCGCCAGCAGCTTATTTGCGGTTGGAGACGAGCAGTACTTC. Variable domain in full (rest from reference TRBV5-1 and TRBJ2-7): KAGVTQTPRYLIKTRGQQVTLSCSPISGHRSVSWYQQTPGQGLQFLFEYFSETQRNKGNFPGRFSGRQFSNSRSEMNVSTLELGDSALYLCASSLFAVGDEQYFGPGTRLTVT.

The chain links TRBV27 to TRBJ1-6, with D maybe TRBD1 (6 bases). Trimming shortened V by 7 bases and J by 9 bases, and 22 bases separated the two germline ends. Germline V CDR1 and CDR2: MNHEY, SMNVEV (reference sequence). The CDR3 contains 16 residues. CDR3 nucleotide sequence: TGTGCCAGCACCTTACTTCAAGGGGGTAATAGTTCACCCCTCCACTTT. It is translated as CASTLLQGGNSSPLHF.

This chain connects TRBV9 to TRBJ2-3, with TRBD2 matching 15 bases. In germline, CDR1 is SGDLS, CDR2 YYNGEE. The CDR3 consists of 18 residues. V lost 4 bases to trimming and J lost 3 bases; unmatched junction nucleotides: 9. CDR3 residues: CASSKRTSGRALTDTQYF. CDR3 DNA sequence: TGTGCCAGCAGCAAGCGGACTAGCGGGAGGGCCTTGACAGATACGCAGTATTTT.

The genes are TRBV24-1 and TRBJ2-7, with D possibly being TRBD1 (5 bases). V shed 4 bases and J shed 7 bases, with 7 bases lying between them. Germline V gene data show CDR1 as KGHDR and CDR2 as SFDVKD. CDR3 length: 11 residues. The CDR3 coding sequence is TGTGCCACCAGTGAGGGGCCTGAGCAGTACTTC. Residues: CATSEGPEQYF.

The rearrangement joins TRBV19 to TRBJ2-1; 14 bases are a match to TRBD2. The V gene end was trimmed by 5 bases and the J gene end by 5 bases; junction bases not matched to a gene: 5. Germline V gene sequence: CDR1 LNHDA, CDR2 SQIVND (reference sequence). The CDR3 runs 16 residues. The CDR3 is CASSVPGLAGDNEQFF. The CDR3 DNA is TGTGCCAGTAGTGTCCCGGGACTAGCGGGGGACAATGAGCAGTTCTTC.